The 23 T cell receptor beta chains given below trace back to one sample, sequenced in a study of blood T cell repertoires in COVID-19. Sequenced by immunoSEQ multiplex PCR; TCRdb stores in-frame clones only, minus some. The sample carries approximately 90,000 clones, 80% recorded once. The sequenced material came from peripheral blood. These receptors all stem from a woman aged 80 or older with acute or convalescent COVID-19.

The J gene is TRBJ1-1, the V gene TRBV5-4; the D gene is possibly TRBD1 (5 bases). The CDR3 has 14 amino acids. CDR1 is SGHNT, CDR2 YYREEE, per germline (reference sequence). V shed 4 bases and J shed 0 bases, with 10 bases lying between them. CDR3 amino acids: CASSGQGLNTEAFF. The CDR3 DNA sequence: TGTGCCAGCAGCGGCCAGGGCCTGAACACTGAAGCTTTCTTT.

The chain couples TRBV7-9 to TRBJ2-7; tentatively, D is TRBD1 (5 bases). The CDR3 spans 16 residues. V was pared by 5 bases and J by 0 bases, with 17 bases between. Germline assignment: CDR1 SEHNR and CDR2 FQNEAQ (reference sequence). CDR3 DNA: TGTGCCAGCAGCCCACAAGCAGGGCCGAGCTCCTACGAGCAGTACTTC. It encodes CASSPQAGPSSYEQYF.

This clone was picked up one time. The chain uses TRBV11-2 and TRBJ2-1, with 12 bases lining up with TRBD2. Germline values: CDR1 SGHAT, CDR2 FQNNGV. The ends lost 5 bases at V and 9 bases at J; junction bases unmatched: 8. The CDR3 loop spans 15 amino acids. The CDR3 region has the DNA TGTGCCAGCAGCCAGACTAGCGGGAGACCCAGTGAGCAGTTCTTC. It is translated as CASSQTSGRPSEQFF.

This clone appeared a few times. The chain recombines TRBV14 with TRBJ2-7, with 7 bases that match TRBD2. Trimming at V came to 4 bases and at J to 5 bases, leaving 8 bases not matched to a gene. The CDR3 sequence is 14 residues long. From germline, CDR1 is SGHDN and CDR2 FVKESK. The CDR3 bases are TGTGCCAGCAGCCTCGCGGGAGCTGGGAACGAGCAGTACTTC. Residues: CASSLAGAGNEQYF.

The chain is built from TRBV11-2 and TRBJ2-5; D gene uncertain. Trimming removed 1 base from V and 0 bases from J, with 6 bases in between. Germline-derived CDR1 and CDR2 are SGHAT and FQNNGV. The length of the CDR3 is 14 residues. The CDR3 DNA sequence: TGTGCCAGCAGCTTAGCCCCCTACCAAGAGACCCAGTACTTC. It translates to CASSLAPYQETQYF.

J is TRBJ1-1 and V is TRBV14, with TRBD1 as a possible D gene (5 bases). The germline CDR1 and CDR2 sequences are SGHDN and FVKESK. V lost 0 bases and J 4 bases, leaving 12 bases between the germline ends. The CDR3 runs to 15 residues. The CDR3 protein is CASSQEFGRATEAFF. CDR3 nucleotide sequence: TGTGCCAGCAGCCAAGAGTTTGGCAGGGCCACTGAAGCTTTCTTT. The whole variable domain, remainder taken from reference TRBV14 and TRBJ1-1, is EAGVTQFPSHSVIEKGQTVTLRCDPISGHDNLYWYRRVMGKEIKFLLHFVKESKQDESGMPNNRFLAERTGGTYSTLKVQPAELEDSGVYFCASSQEFGRATEAFFGQGTRLTVV.

This clone has a single count. The chain joins TRBV20-1 to TRBJ2-3; D unresolved. The V end lost 6 bases, the J end lost 6 bases, and 10 bases lay between the germline ends. The CDR3 loop spans 11 amino acids. CDR1 is DFQATT and CDR2 is SNEGSKA in the germline V gene (reference sequence). In DNA, the CDR3 is TGCAGTGCCCGACCGCGGGATACGCAGTATTTT. Amino acids: CSARPRDTQYF.

J is TRBJ1-1 and V is TRBV19; possible D gene TRBD1, 6 bases. From germline, CDR1 is LNHDA and CDR2 SQIVND (reference sequence). This CDR3 region has 15 residues. V shed 6 bases and J shed 4 bases, with 18 bases lying between them. The CDR3 is CASSSQGLVGTEAFF. The CDR3 nucleotides read TGTGCCAGTAGCTCTCAGGGGTTGGTGGGCACTGAAGCTTTCTTT.

J is TRBJ1-1 and V is TRBV5-1; D may be TRBD1 (6 bases). The CDR3 sequence is 14 residues long. Germline CDR1 reads SGHRS; CDR2 reads YFSETQ. Trimming pared 6 bases from V and 1 base from J, leaving 13 bases between. The DNA for the CDR3 is TGCGCCAGCATCCAGGGGTCTGGGAACACTGAAGCTTTCTTT. Its protein product is CASIQGSGNTEAFF.

The rearrangement links TRBV28 to TRBJ2-2, with 10 bases identical to TRBD2. This CDR3 is 16 amino acids long. The ends lost 5 bases at V and 5 bases at J; junction bases unmatched: 8. Germline values: CDR1 MDHEN, CDR2 SYDVKM. The CDR3 nucleotides read TGTGCCAGCAGTCCGTCTAGCGGGAGTTATACCGGGGAGCTGTTTTTT. It yields the protein CASSPSSGSYTGELFF.

The rearrangement uses TRBV29-1 and TRBJ2-3; a possible D gene is TRBD1 (6 bases). Per germline, CDR1 SQVTM and CDR2 ANQGSEA. The ends were cut back, 2 bases at V and 1 base at J, with 10 bases in the middle. This CDR3 spans 14 amino acids. The CDR3 sequence: CSVEQQGGTDTQYF. In DNA, the CDR3 is TGCAGCGTTGAACAACAGGGTGGCACAGATACGCAGTATTTT.

The chain combines TRBV2 with TRBJ1-1; 10 bases are a match to TRBD1. The CDR3 spans 14 residues. Trimming took 7 bases from V and 1 from J; bases not matched to a gene: 3. Germline V gene data show CDR1 as SNHLY and CDR2 as FYNNEI. The DNA of the CDR3 is TGTGCCAGCACGGGACAGGGGAGGAACACTGAAGCTTTCTTT. It translates to CASTGQGRNTEAFF.

This sequence joins TRBV7-2 and TRBJ1-5; D unclear. Germline values: CDR1 SGHTA, CDR2 FQGNSA. The CDR3 has 14 amino acids. The V end lost 4 bases, the J end lost 2 bases, and 9 bases lay between the germline ends. The CDR3 reads CASSSFSGNQPQHF. DNA of the CDR3: TGTGCCAGCAGCTCCTTCAGCGGCAATCAGCCCCAGCATTTT.

The chain is built from TRBV5-1 and TRBJ2-1; tentatively, D is TRBD2 (6 bases). The CDR3 is 16 residues long. Germline V gene lookup returns CDR1 SGHRS and CDR2 YFSETQ. With 2 bases removed from V and 6 bases from J, the gap between germline ends came to 18 bases. The CDR3 bases are TGCGCCAGCAGCTTAGGGACTCTGGGTCCTCTCAATGAGCAGTTCTTC. This sequence encodes CASSLGTLGPLNEQFF.

The J gene is TRBJ2-5, the V gene TRBV9; TRBD2 aligns across 14 bases. CDR3 length: 16 amino acids. CDR1 and CDR2 from the germline V gene are SGDLS and YYNGEE. Unmatched junction bases numbered 2, after V lost 0 bases and J lost 4 bases. In DNA form, the CDR3 reads TGTGCCAGCAGCGTAGGAGGACTAGCGGGGGGAGAGACCCAGTACTTC. Residues: CASSVGGLAGGETQYF.

A few counts support this clone. The chain combines TRBV11-2 with TRBJ1-1; 8 bases map to TRBD1. The germline V gene encodes CDR1 SGHAT and CDR2 FQNNGV. This CDR3 comprises 14 residues. V lost 3 bases to trimming and J lost 5 bases; unmatched junction nucleotides: 5. CDR3 in DNA: TGTGCCAGCAGCTTGGACAGGGTGTGGACTGAAGCTTTCTTT. Protein sequence: CASSLDRVWTEAFF.

The chain recombines TRBV5-6 with TRBJ2-3; TRBD1 matches 7 bases. CDR3 length equals 13 residues. Trimming at V came to 5 bases and at J to 4 bases, leaving 4 bases not matched to a gene. The germline V gene encodes CDR1 SGHDT and CDR2 YYEEEE. The CDR3 is CASRTTGADTQYF. The CDR3 DNA reads TGTGCCAGCAGGACCACAGGGGCAGATACGCAGTATTTT.

CDR3 loop: CASSETRNHYEQYF. The CDR3 DNA sequence: TGTGCCAGCAGTGAGACTCGGAATCACTACGAGCAGTACTTC. The rearrangement joins TRBV6-1 to TRBJ2-7; D gene uncertain. The CDR3 length is 14 residues. V dropped 3 bases and J dropped 3 bases, with 12 bases sitting between them. Germline V gives CDR1 MNHNS, CDR2 SASEGT.

The genes are TRBV10-3 and TRBJ2-7; D possibly corresponds to TRBD1 (6 bases). Germline V gene sequence: CDR1 ENHRY, CDR2 SYGVKD. V was trimmed by 10 bases and J by 3 bases, leaving 16 bases between them. The CDR3 totals 13 residues. CDR3 in DNA: TGTGCCACCGCGCCCGGACAGAACTACGAGCAGTACTTC. Translated, it gives CATAPGQNYEQYF.

The rearrangement joins TRBV25-1 to TRBJ2-2; 7 bases are shared with TRBD1. This CDR3 comprises 15 residues. Germline values: CDR1 MGHDK, CDR2 SYGVNS. With 7 bases clipped from V and 4 bases from J, the junction kept 9 bases outside the gene matches. The CDR3 region has the DNA TGTGCCAGCAAGAGAGGGGACAGTAGCACCGGGGAGCTGTTTTTT. The encoded protein is CASKRGDSSTGELFF.

The table lists this clone with many counts. At the DNA level, this CDR3 is encoded by other sequences in the same sample as well. In DNA, the CDR3 is TGTGCCAGCAGCAAAGGGGAGGGGATGAATACGCAGTATTTT. This encodes CASSKGEGMNTQYF. This chain joins TRBV21-1 and TRBJ2-3; the listed D gene, TRBD2, was not tested against the DNA. TRBV21-1 is tagged as a pseudogene. This CDR3 spans 14 amino acids.

The rearrangement joins TRBV6-6 to TRBJ1-2; perhaps TRBD1 as D (5 bases). With 8 bases removed from V and 3 bases from J, the gap between germline ends came to 13 bases. The CDR3 contains 13 residues. CDR1 is MNHNY and CDR2 is SVGAGI in the germline V gene (reference sequence). CDR3 amino acids: CASLKDTYYGYTF. The CDR3 nucleotides are TGTGCCAGCCTAAAGGACACTTACTATGGCTACACCTTC.

This sequence joins TRBV6-5 and TRBJ1-4; the match to TRBD1 covers 8 bases. After removal of 5 bases from V and 8 bases from J, the junction contained 7 bases not matched to a gene. Germline V gene lookup returns CDR1 MNHEY and CDR2 SVGAGI. The CDR3 runs to 14 residues. This CDR3 is CASSTDRGWEKLFF. Written as DNA, the CDR3 is TGTGCCAGCAGTACCGACAGGGGTTGGGAAAAACTGTTTTTT.